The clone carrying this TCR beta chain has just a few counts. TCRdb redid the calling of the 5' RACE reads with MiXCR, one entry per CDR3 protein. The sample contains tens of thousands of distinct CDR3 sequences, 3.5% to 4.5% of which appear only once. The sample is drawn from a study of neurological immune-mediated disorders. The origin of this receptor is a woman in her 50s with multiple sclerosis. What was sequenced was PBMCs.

The CDR3 DNA reads as TGCAGTGCCACCGAAATCTCCTATAATTCACCCCTCCACTTT. It specifies CSATEISYNSPLHF. The chain employs TRBV20-1 and TRBJ1-6; D gene uncertain. V lost 6 bases, J lost 0 bases, and 9 bases lay in between. This CDR3 contains 14 residues. Germline V CDR1 and CDR2: DFQATT, SNEGSKA (reference sequence).